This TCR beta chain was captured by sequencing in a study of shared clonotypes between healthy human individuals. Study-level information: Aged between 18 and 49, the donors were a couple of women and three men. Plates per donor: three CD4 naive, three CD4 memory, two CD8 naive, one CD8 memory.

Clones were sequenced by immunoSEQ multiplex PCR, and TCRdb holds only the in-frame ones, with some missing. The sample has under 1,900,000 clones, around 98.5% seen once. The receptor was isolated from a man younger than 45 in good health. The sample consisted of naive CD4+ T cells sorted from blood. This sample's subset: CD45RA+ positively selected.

In DNA form, the CDR3 reads TGTGCCAGCAGTTTCGACAGGGCGGGGGGCCAGCAGTACTTC. Residues: CASSFDRAGGQQYF. The rearrangement links TRBV6-1 to TRBJ2-7; D possibly corresponds to TRBD2 (8 bases). Trimming stripped 5 bases from V and 8 bases from J, with 19 bases between. Germline V lookup: CDR1 MNHNS, CDR2 SASEGT. This CDR3 spans 14 amino acids.